A selection of T cell receptor beta chains follows, all from one sample in a study of T cells in Graves' hyperthyroidism and ophthalmopathy. TCRdb fed the multiplex PCR reads into MiXCR, producing one record per CDR3 protein. This sample carries approximately 370,000 distinct CDR3 sequences, about 15% of them seen once, and the ten largest clones take 30% to 35%. The material sequenced was blood. The origin of the receptors is a woman aged 30 to 39 with Graves' hyperthyroidism that later progressed to Graves' ophthalmopathy. Each CDR3 is given with its conserved first and last residue. A D gene is named only where the DNA matches it firmly. Size values are once, few and many counts, or a class for expanded clones, and some rows have none.

v_gene	d_gene	j_gene	abundance	CDR3aa	CDR3nt
TRBV27	TRBD1	TRBJ2-7	.	CASSFAGTGHYEQYF	TGTGCCAGCAGTTTTGCAGGGACAGGTCACTACGAGCAGTACTTC
TRBV6-1	TRBD1	TRBJ1-1	.	CATSGQGLEAFF	TGTGCCACCTCGGGACAGGGGCTTGAAGCTTTCTTT
TRBV5-6	.	TRBJ2-7	.	CASSSLGCEQYF	TGTGCCAGCAGCTCGCTGGGATGCGAGCAGTACTTC
TRBV29-1	.	TRBJ1-1	.	CSSLEGSSEAFF	TGCAGCTCTCTCGAGGGGAGTAGTGAAGCTTTCTTT
TRBV24-1	.	TRBJ1-5	few	CATIPGKVSNQPQHF	TGTGCCACCATTCCGGGAAAGGTAAGCAATCAGCCCCAGCATTTT
TRBV10-3	TRBD2	TRBJ2-3	many	CAISELAGGTDTQYF	TGTGCCATCAGTGAACTAGCGGGAGGCACAGATACGCAGTATTTT
TRBV29-1	TRBD2	TRBJ2-3	few	CSVEVFRSGPSTDTQYF	TGCAGCGTTGAAGTTTTCCGTAGCGGGCCTAGCACAGATACGCAGTATTTT
TRBV20-1	TRBD2	TRBJ2-1	.	CSAQGTSGSGEQFF	TGCAGTGCGCAGGGGACTAGCGGGAGTGGTGAGCAGTTCTTC
TRBV20-1	.	TRBJ2-7	few	CSAREQASSYEQYF	TGCAGTGCTAGGGAACAAGCTAGCTCCTACGAGCAGTACTTC
TRBV19	.	TRBJ2-6	.	CASSSEIGANVLTF	TGTGCCAGTAGCAGCGAGATTGGGGCCAACGTCCTGACTTTC
TRBV28	.	TRBJ2-7	many	CASSLGFVEQYF	TGTGCCAGCAGTTTAGGATTTGTCGAGCAGTACTTC
TRBV6-1	TRBD1	TRBJ1-2	many	CASSVRQGVGDGYTF	TGTGCCAGCAGTGTCCGACAGGGCGTCGGTGATGGCTACACCTTC
TRBV7-9	.	TRBJ2-7	many	CASSLGGFWTEAYEQYF	TGTGCCAGCAGCTTAGGCGGGTTCTGGACGGAAGCCTACGAGCAGTACTTC
TRBV15	.	TRBJ2-5	many	CATSRTTSAETQYF	TGTGCCACCAGCAGAACGACTAGTGCGGAGACCCAGTACTTC
TRBV29-1	.	TRBJ2-1	few	CSVEVRGFVNEQFF	TGCAGCGTTGAAGTACGGGGTTTCGTCAATGAGCAGTTCTTC
TRBV27	TRBD1	TRBJ1-6	once	CASSLGQGALNSPLHF	TGTGCCAGCAGCTTGGGACAGGGGGCCCTTAATTCACCCCTCCACTTT
TRBV6-5	.	TRBJ2-5	.	CASSYTGPETQYF	TGTGCCAGCAGTTATACAGGGCCAGAGACCCAGTACTTC
TRBV12-3/TRBV12-4	.	TRBJ2-3	many	CASSDDTGSDTQYF	TGTGCCAGCAGTGATGATACAGGGTCAGATACGCAGTATTTT
TRBV5-6	TRBD1	TRBJ2-1	few	CASSLVDTGGHNEQFF	TGTGCCAGCAGCTTGGTCGATACAGGGGGCCATAATGAGCAGTTCTTC
TRBV9	.	TRBJ1-2	.	CASSPRWTSNYGYTF	TGTGCCAGCAGCCCCCGGTGGACCTCCAACTATGGCTACACCTTC
TRBV3-1	.	TRBJ2-1	many	CASSQGVGVLEQFF	TGTGCCAGCAGCCAAGGGGTGGGGGTATTAGAGCAGTTCTTC
TRBV10-3	TRBD1	TRBJ1-1	many	CAISEDTGVRTEAFF	TGTGCCATCAGTGAGGATACAGGGGTGCGGACTGAAGCTTTCTTT
TRBV13	TRBD1	TRBJ2-5	.	CASSLQGFQETQYF	TGTGCCAGCAGCCTACAGGGGTTCCAAGAGACCCAGTACTTC
TRBV19	.	TRBJ1-2	many	CASSSRFFDYGYTF	TGTGCCAGTAGTTCTAGGTTTTTCGACTATGGCTACACCTTC
TRBV28	.	TRBJ2-5	many	CASSFGRHFQETQYF	TGTGCCAGCAGTTTCGGGCGACATTTTCAAGAGACCCAGTACTTC
TRBV3-1	.	TRBJ2-3	many	CASSRNRDLPDTQYF	TGTGCCAGCAGCCGCAACAGGGATTTGCCAGATACGCAGTATTTT
TRBV6-2/TRBV6-3	.	TRBJ1-1	many	CASSLTRENSEAFF	TGTGCCAGCAGCCTTACCCGGGAAAACTCTGAAGCTTTCTTT
TRBV7-2	.	TRBJ2-7	few	CASRYSGAYEQYF	TGTGCCAGCAGATACTCGGGGGCCTACGAGCAGTACTTC
TRBV2	TRBD1	TRBJ1-2	many	CASSESDRASGYTF	TGTGCCAGCAGTGAGTCGGACAGGGCCTCTGGCTACACCTTC
TRBV13	.	TRBJ2-2	many	CASRNTGGQGTGELFF	TGTGCCAGCAGAAACACCGGGGGGCAGGGCACCGGGGAGCTGTTTTTT
TRBV28	.	TRBJ2-7	many	CASSYQARGHSGLRYEQYF	TGTGCCAGCAGCTACCAAGCCCGAGGACACAGCGGGCTCCGCTACGAGCAGTACTTC
TRBV27	.	TRBJ1-5	many	CASSLLMANQPQHF	TGTGCCAGCAGTTTATTGATGGCAAATCAGCCCCAGCATTTT
TRBV27	TRBD1	TRBJ1-1	many	CASLATGVWNTEAFF	TGTGCCAGCCTTGCCACAGGGGTTTGGAACACTGAAGCTTTCTTT
TRBV28	.	TRBJ1-5	many	CASRDRPYSNQPQHF	TGTGCCAGCAGGGACAGACCCTATAGCAATCAGCCCCAGCATTTT
TRBV2	.	TRBJ2-4	.	CASSLNSARKLAKNIQYF	TGTGCCAGCTCACTCAATTCGGCCCGGAAATTAGCCAAAAACATTCAGTACTTC
TRBV19	.	TRBJ1-5	many	CASSLDPSNQPQHF	TGTGCCAGTAGCCTTGACCCAAGCAATCAGCCCCAGCATTTT
TRBV19	TRBD1	TRBJ1-1	many	CASSIGTGGNTEAFF	TGTGCCAGTAGTATTGGGACAGGGGGGAACACTGAAGCTTTCTTT
TRBV28	TRBD2	TRBJ2-7	many	CASNYAGLADTSYEQYF	TGTGCCAGCAATTACGCGGGACTAGCGGATACCTCCTACGAGCAGTACTTC
TRBV12-3/TRBV12-4	.	TRBJ1-5	many	CASSPWALGNQPQHF	TGTGCCAGCAGTCCCTGGGCCCTGGGCAATCAGCCCCAGCATTTT
TRBV2	TRBD1	TRBJ2-1	many	CASSESRTGSEQFF	TGTGCCAGCAGTGAATCGAGGACAGGGAGTGAGCAGTTCTTC
TRBV19	.	TRBJ1-1	.	CASSIGTGSLYTEAFF	TGTGCCAGTAGTATAGGAACAGGGTCTCTGTACACTGAAGCTTTCTTT